These 30 T cell receptor beta chains originate from one sample sequenced in a study of blood T cell repertoires in COVID-19. Here immunoSEQ multiplex PCR was the method, and the copy in TCRdb shows in-frame clones only, minus some. The data show some 57,000 clones, around 89% seen once. The sample comprised peripheral blood. The receptors shown here come from a man between 60 and 70 years old with active COVID-19.

This clone has just one count. The chain links TRBV19 to TRBJ2-6, with D maybe TRBD2 (5 bases). CDR1 is LNHDA, CDR2 SQIVND, per germline (reference sequence). CDR3 size: 15 residues. V was trimmed by 3 bases and J by 0 bases, leaving 6 bases between them. CDR3 sequence reads: CASSIEGSGANVLTF. Written as DNA, the CDR3 is TGTGCCAGTAGTATCGAGGGCTCTGGGGCCAACGTCCTGACTTTC. Complete variable domain (other parts from reference TRBV19 and TRBJ2-6): DGGITQSPKYLFRKEGQNVTLSCEQNLNHDAMYWYRQDPGQGLRLIYYSQIVNDFQKGDIAEGYSVSREKKESFPLTVTSAQKNPTAFYLCASSIEGSGANVLTFGAGSRLTVL.

The genes are TRBV19 and TRBJ1-1; D ambiguous. CDR1 and CDR2 (germline): LNHDA, SQIVND (reference sequence). The CDR3 runs 15 residues. Trimming removed 4 bases from V and 1 base from J, with 13 bases in between. CDR3 in amino acids: CASSTRWAQNTEAFF. CDR3 in DNA: TGTGCCAGTAGTACACGCTGGGCGCAGAACACTGAAGCTTTCTTT.

The rearrangement links TRBV18 to TRBJ2-3, with TRBD2 matching 9 bases. With 2 bases clipped from V and 2 bases from J, the junction kept 5 bases outside the gene matches. This CDR3 is 16 amino acids long. Germline-derived CDR1 and CDR2 are KGHSH and LQKENI. The CDR3 spells CASSPKAGGNTDTQYF. In DNA form, the CDR3 reads TGTGCCAGCTCACCAAAGGCGGGGGGGAACACAGATACGCAGTATTTT.

The chain couples TRBV28 to TRBJ1-3; 9 positions agree with TRBD1. J was trimmed by 0 bases and V by 2 bases; bases with no gene match: 5. The CDR3 has 17 amino acids. Germline values: CDR1 MDHEN, CDR2 SYDVKM. The CDR3 DNA is TGTGCCAGCAGTTTAGGGGACAGGGACTACTCTGGAAACACCATATATTTT. Its protein is CASSLGDRDYSGNTIYF.

The chain employs TRBV28 and TRBJ1-5; 7 bases are shared with TRBD1. V gave up 6 bases and J gave up 0 bases; unmatched junction bases: 2. The CDR3 extends over 14 amino acids. Germline V lookup: CDR1 MDHEN, CDR2 SYDVKM. DNA of the CDR3: TGTGCCAGCAGGGACAGGATTAGCAATCAGCCCCAGCATTTT. Its translation is CASRDRISNQPQHF.

The chain couples TRBV5-4 to TRBJ2-3; maybe TRBD2 (5 bases). From germline, CDR1 is SGHNT and CDR2 YYREEE (reference sequence). The CDR3 has 15 amino acids. Trimming took 0 bases from V and 1 from J, leaving 9 bases between them. The CDR3 reads CASSLEDWGTDTQYF. As DNA, the CDR3 is TGTGCCAGCAGCTTGGAGGACTGGGGCACAGATACGCAGTATTTT.

The gene calls are TRBV7-3 and TRBJ2-3; 8 bases are shared with TRBD1. CDR3 size: 14 residues. J lost 5 bases, V lost 6 bases, and 7 bases had no gene match. Per the germline V gene, CDR1 is SGHTA and CDR2 is FQGTGA. The CDR3 sequence: CASRAGGRGDTQYF. The CDR3 DNA is TGTGCCAGCAGGGCAGGGGGCCGAGGAGATACGCAGTATTTT.

The V call is TRBV7-2, the J call TRBJ2-5; D perhaps matches TRBD1 (5 bases). With 5 bases removed from V and 3 bases from J, the gap between germline ends came to 13 bases. CDR3 length: 14 amino acids. CDR1 is SGHTA and CDR2 is FQGNSA in the germline V gene. CDR3 region: CASSPLVGEETQYF. In DNA, the CDR3 is TGTGCCAGCAGCCCCCTAGTAGGGGAAGAGACCCAGTACTTC.

CDR3: CASSQPIWQGAQNTEAFF. The CDR3 DNA is TGTGCCAGCAGCCAACCAATTTGGCAGGGGGCCCAAAACACTGAAGCTTTCTTT. The genes are TRBV3-1 (or the pseudogene TRBV3-2) and TRBJ1-1, with 8 bases fitting TRBD1. V lost 2 bases and J lost 2; bases outside the gene matches: 13. Looked up from germline, CDR1 is LGHDT and CDR2 is YNNKEL (reference sequence). CDR3 length: 18 amino acids.

The V gene is TRBV28, the J gene TRBJ2-1; D perhaps matches TRBD1 (5 bases). Germline values: CDR1 MDHEN, CDR2 SYDVKM. Between the trimmed V and J ends, which lost 3 bases and 3 bases, there was a span of 12 bases. This CDR3 region has 15 residues. The CDR3 spells CASSFAQGRYNEQFF. Here the CDR3 DNA reads TGTGCCAGCAGTTTTGCCCAGGGCCGCTACAATGAGCAGTTCTTC.

This clone came up once. This chain connects TRBV7-8 to TRBJ2-7; TRBD1 matches at 10 bases. The CDR3 is 17 residues long. From germline, CDR1 is SGHVS and CDR2 FQNEAQ. With 5 bases clipped from V and 7 bases from J, the junction kept 17 bases outside the gene matches. CDR3 protein: CASSLRVPGQGNKEQYF. CDR3 bases: TGTGCCAGCAGCCTAAGGGTGCCGGGACAGGGGAATAAGGAGCAGTACTTC.

The V call is TRBV9, the J call TRBJ2-1, with D perhaps TRBD1 (5 bases). The V end was cut by 7 bases, the J end by 6 bases, with 11 bases between. CDR1 and CDR2 from the germline V gene are SGDLS and YYNGEE. The CDR3 totals 12 residues. The CDR3 sequence: CASQGESNEQFF. The CDR3 DNA sequence: TGTGCCAGCCAGGGTGAAAGCAATGAGCAGTTCTTC.

The chain recombines TRBV28 with TRBJ1-5; weak D call: TRBD1 (5 bases). Germline loops: CDR1 MDHEN, CDR2 SYDVKM. V was cut by 6 bases and J by 9 bases, with 12 bases left in between. This CDR3 contains 12 residues. Here the CDR3 reads CASRDNKGPQHF. The CDR3 DNA reads TGTGCCAGCAGGGACAACAAGGGGCCCCAGCATTTT.

This clone turned up a few times. The chain carries TRBV6-1 and TRBJ2-5, with 8 bases matching TRBD2. The CDR3 loop spans 19 amino acids. After removal of 2 bases from V and 4 bases from J, the junction contained 18 bases not matched to a gene. Germline V gene data show CDR1 as MNHNS and CDR2 as SASEGT. DNA of the CDR3: TGTGCCAGCAGTGAAAGGCGGGGGGTGGATTGGACCCGTGGAGAGACCCAGTACTTC. Protein sequence: CASSERRGVDWTRGETQYF.

The chain carries TRBV6-5 and TRBJ2-1; a weak D match, TRBD2 (6 bases). The germline CDR1 and CDR2 sequences are MNHEY and SVGAGI. Trimming stripped 1 base from V and 10 bases from J, with 11 bases between. The CDR3 consists of 13 residues. The CDR3 spells CASSYFNGREQFF. The CDR3 DNA follows: TGTGCCAGCAGTTACTTTAACGGGAGAGAGCAGTTCTTC.

This clone was counted a few times. V gene TRBV30 combines with J gene TRBJ2-3; D may be TRBD2 (7 bases). CDR3 size: 13 residues. Looked up from germline, CDR1 is GTSNPN and CDR2 is SVGIG (reference sequence). Trimming took 3 bases from V and 2 from J, leaving 9 bases between them. The CDR3 spells CAWSGGPTDTQYF. For the CDR3, the DNA is TGTGCCTGGAGCGGGGGGCCCACAGATACGCAGTATTTT. Full variable domain (outside the CDR3, taken from reference TRBV30 and TRBJ2-3): SQTIHQWPATLVQPVGSPLSLECTVEGTSNPNLYWYRQAAGRGLQLLFYSVGIGQISSEVPQNLSASRPQDRQFILSSKKLLLSDSGFYLCAWSGGPTDTQYFGPGTRLTVL.

The rearrangement uses TRBV30 and TRBJ1-6; tentatively, D is TRBD1 (6 bases). Germline-derived CDR1 and CDR2 are GTSNPN and SVGIG (reference sequence). This CDR3 is built from 17 residues. V lost 3 bases and J lost 4, with 19 bases in between. This chain's CDR3 is CAWSLLRDTGYNSPLHF. As DNA, the CDR3 is TGTGCCTGGAGCCTCCTCCGGGACACTGGATATAATTCACCCCTCCACTTT. The entire variable domain, with the rest obtained from reference TRBV30 and TRBJ1-6, is as follows: SQTIHQWPATLVQPVGSPLSLECTVEGTSNPNLYWYRQAAGRGLQLLFYSVGIGQISSEVPQNLSASRPQDRQFILSSKKLLLSDSGFYLCAWSLLRDTGYNSPLHFGNGTRLTVT.

The V gene is TRBV28, the J gene TRBJ1-6, with D maybe TRBD1 (6 bases). The CDR3 contains 13 residues. CDR1 is MDHEN, CDR2 SYDVKM, per germline. Trimming shortened V by 10 bases and J by 6 bases, and 13 bases separated the two germline ends. In DNA form, the CDR3 reads TGTGCCATCCGAGGACAGTTTAATTCACCCCTCCACTTT. Translating it yields CAIRGQFNSPLHF.

This chain uses TRBV7-9 with TRBJ2-7, with TRBD1 matching over 8 bases. The germline CDR1 and CDR2 sequences are SEHNR and FQNEAQ (reference sequence). The CDR3 consists of 14 residues. V shed 5 bases and J 1 base; nucleotides not matched to a gene: 4. The DNA for the CDR3 is TGTGCCAGCAGCCTCCGGGACAGGTCCTACGAGCAGTACTTC. Translating it yields CASSLRDRSYEQYF.

J is TRBJ2-5 and V is TRBV18, with D hard to call. The CDR3 covers 11 residues. CDR1 is KGHSH, CDR2 LQKENI, per germline. Deletions cut 3 bases from V and 4 bases from J, with 3 bases between. CDR3 loop: CASSPIETQYF. DNA of the CDR3: TGTGCCAGCTCACCCATAGAGACCCAGTACTTC.

V and J are TRBV10-2 and TRBJ2-5; D is undetermined. CDR3 length: 12 amino acids. Germline V gene data show CDR1 as WSHSY and CDR2 as SAAADI. V lost 6 bases and J 5 bases, leaving 10 bases between the germline ends. CDR3 sequence: CASRVVGETQYF. The CDR3 coding sequence is TGCGCCAGCAGAGTAGTCGGGGAGACCCAGTACTTC.

The gene calls are TRBV5-5 and TRBJ2-3, with a possible D match to TRBD2 (6 bases). CDR3 length: 13 amino acids. From germline, CDR1 is SGHKS and CDR2 YYEKEE (reference sequence). Between the trimmed V and J ends, which lost 3 bases and 1 base, there was a span of 6 bases. The CDR3 region is CASSWRGTDTQYF. CDR3 bases: TGTGCCAGCAGCTGGAGGGGCACAGATACGCAGTATTTT.

The chain joins TRBV6-2 or TRBV6-3 to TRBJ2-2; weak D call: TRBD2 (5 bases). CDR3 length: 15 amino acids. Germline V gives CDR1 MNHEY, CDR2 SVGEGT. V lost 5 bases and J lost 5, with 15 bases in between. The CDR3 loop is CASSPGGGETGELFF. In nucleotides, the CDR3 is TGTGCCAGCAGTCCCGGAGGTGGGGAGACCGGGGAGCTGTTTTTT.

The chain couples TRBV10-3 to TRBJ2-3, with D unresolved. The germline V and J ends were trimmed by 2 bases and 6 bases, with 9 bases remaining between them. Looked up from germline, CDR1 is ENHRY and CDR2 is SYGVKD. The CDR3 is made up of 13 amino acids. CDR3: CAISEVSADTQYF. DNA of the CDR3: TGTGCCATCAGTGAGGTTTCCGCGGATACGCAGTATTTT.

This clone was counted only a few times. This chain connects TRBV5-1 to TRBJ2-7; D might be TRBD1 (6 bases). V lost 0 bases and J 6 bases, leaving 22 bases between the germline ends. This CDR3 contains 17 residues. Germline values: CDR1 SGHRS, CDR2 YFSETQ. The CDR3 DNA follows: TGCGCCAGCAGCTTGGTCGGGCAGGGGTCCCTAATTGGCGAGCAGTACTTC. The encoded protein is CASSLVGQGSLIGEQYF.

The J gene is TRBJ2-3, the V gene TRBV9; 8 bases map to TRBD1. Per the germline V gene, CDR1 is SGDLS and CDR2 is YYNGEE. Trimming removed 1 base from V and 2 bases from J; junction bases left unmatched: 6. CDR3 length: 16 amino acids. The CDR3 DNA reads as TGTGCCAGCAGCGTACTACAGGGGGGAATCACAGATACGCAGTATTTT. As protein: CASSVLQGGITDTQYF.

This clone was recorded once. The chain combines TRBV20-1 with TRBJ2-1; D gene unclear. V lost 1 base and J 8 bases, leaving 6 bases between the germline ends. Per the germline V gene, CDR1 is DFQATT and CDR2 is SNEGSKA (reference sequence). This CDR3 region has 11 residues. The CDR3 region is CSARGLDEQFF. DNA for the CDR3: TGCAGTGCTAGAGGACTCGATGAGCAGTTCTTC.

The chain recombines TRBV7-9 with TRBJ1-2; D is undetermined. This CDR3 has 17 residues. The V and J ends lost 5 bases and 0 bases respectively, with 19 bases between them. Germline lookup yields CDR1 SEHNR and CDR2 FQNEAQ (reference sequence). Here the CDR3 reads CASSPPFGAEANYGYTF. For the CDR3, the DNA is TGTGCCAGCAGCCCACCGTTCGGAGCAGAAGCTAACTATGGCTACACCTTC.

This chain links TRBV7-2 with TRBJ2-7; 8 bases are shared with TRBD2. CDR1 and CDR2 from the germline V gene are SGHTA and FQGNSA. The length of the CDR3 is 15 residues. The J segment lost 3 bases and the V segment lost 8 bases, leaving 12 bases of the junction unmatched. Here the CDR3 reads CASAISSGLNYEQYF. In nucleotides, the CDR3 is TGTGCCAGCGCGATTTCTAGCGGGTTAAACTACGAGCAGTACTTC. The full variable domain, its missing parts supplied by reference TRBV7-2 and TRBJ2-7, is GAGVSQSPSNKVTEKGKDVELRCDPISGHTALYWYRQSLGQGLEFLIYFQGNSAPDKSGLPSDRFSAERTGGSVSTLTIQRTQQEDSAVYLCASAISSGLNYEQYFGPGTRLTVT.

The genes are TRBV3-1 (or the pseudogene TRBV3-2) and TRBJ1-6; D is unresolved. V was pared by 4 bases and J by 9 bases, with 16 bases between. This CDR3 region has 15 residues. Germline CDR1 reads LGHDT; CDR2 reads YNNKEL (reference sequence). The DNA of the CDR3 is TGTGCCAGCAGCCCGCGTGGAGGGAACGTTTCACCCCTCCACTTT. Translating it yields CASSPRGGNVSPLHF.